Described below is a single TCR beta chain sequence and its context. The source of the sample is a study of blood T cell repertoires in COVID-19. Study context: COVID-19 samples from acute and convalescent phases originated in the United States, Italy and Spain.

Germline V gene data show CDR1 as MNHNY and CDR2 as SVGAGI (reference sequence). The V gene lost 6 bases and the J gene lost 4 bases, with 16 bases spanning the gap. The CDR3 is 15 amino acids. In the original workflow: Nucleated cell number was recorded as an estimate derived from reference gene primer amplification. The repertoire was sequenced with immunoSEQ multiplex PCR; TCRdb's copy has only in-frame clones and lacks some. V, J and clone size were drawn from that table, and D and trimming were deduced from the DNA. The sample contains about 290,000 clones, under 90% of which appear only once. Recovery meant two consecutive negative NP/OP PCR tests, professional clearance, or resolved symptoms.

The rearrangement joins TRBV6-6 to TRBJ1-5; no clear D. The source of this sequence is a woman aged 40 to 50 who had recovered from COVID-19. The specimen was PBMCs or T cells enriched from blood (not recorded which). This CDR3 reads CASSNQDGRNQPQHF. In DNA, the CDR3 is TGTGCCAGCAGCAACCAGGACGGGAGGAATCAGCCCCAGCATTTT.